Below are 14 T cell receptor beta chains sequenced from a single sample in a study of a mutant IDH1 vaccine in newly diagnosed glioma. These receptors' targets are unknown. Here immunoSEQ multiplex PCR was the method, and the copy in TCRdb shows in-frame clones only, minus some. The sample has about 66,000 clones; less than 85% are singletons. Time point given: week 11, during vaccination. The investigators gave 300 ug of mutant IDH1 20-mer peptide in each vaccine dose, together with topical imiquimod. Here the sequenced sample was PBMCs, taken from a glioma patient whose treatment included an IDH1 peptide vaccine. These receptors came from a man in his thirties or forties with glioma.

The DNA for the CDR3 is TGTGCCAGCAGCTTAGCTTCAGGGATTTCTGGCGGCTACACCTTC. It is translated as CASSLASGISGGYTF. This rearrangement joins TRBV7-6 to TRBJ1-2; D possibly corresponds to TRBD1 (5 bases). CDR3 length: 15 amino acids. V shed 0 bases and J shed 8 bases, with 16 bases lying between them. Germline V gives CDR1 SGHVS, CDR2 FNYEAQ.

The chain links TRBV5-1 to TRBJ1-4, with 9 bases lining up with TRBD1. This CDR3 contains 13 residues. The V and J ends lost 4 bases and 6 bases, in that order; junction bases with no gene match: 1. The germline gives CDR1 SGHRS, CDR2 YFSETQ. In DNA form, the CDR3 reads TGCGCCAGCAGCCGGACAGGGGATGAAAAACTGTTTTTT. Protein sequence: CASSRTGDEKLFF.

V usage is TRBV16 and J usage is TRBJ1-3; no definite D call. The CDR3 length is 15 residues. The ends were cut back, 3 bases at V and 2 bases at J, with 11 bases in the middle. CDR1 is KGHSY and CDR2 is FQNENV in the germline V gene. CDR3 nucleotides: TGTGCCAGCAGCCATTTTGCAGGACCTGGAAACACCATATATTTT. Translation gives CASSHFAGPGNTIYF.

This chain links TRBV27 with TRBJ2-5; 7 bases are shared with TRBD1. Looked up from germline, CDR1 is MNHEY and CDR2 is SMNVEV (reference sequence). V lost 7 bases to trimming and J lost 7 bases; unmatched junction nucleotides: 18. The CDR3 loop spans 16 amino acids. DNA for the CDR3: TGTGCCAGCACCCCGGGGACAGTGGGAACGGATGGGACCCAGTACTTC. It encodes CASTPGTVGTDGTQYF.

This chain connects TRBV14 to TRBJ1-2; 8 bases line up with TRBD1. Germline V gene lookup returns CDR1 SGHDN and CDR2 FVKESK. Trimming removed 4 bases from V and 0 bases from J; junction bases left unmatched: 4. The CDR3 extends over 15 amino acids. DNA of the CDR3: TGTGCCAGCAGCCCCGGGACAGGAGCTAACTATGGCTACACCTTC. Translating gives CASSPGTGANYGYTF.

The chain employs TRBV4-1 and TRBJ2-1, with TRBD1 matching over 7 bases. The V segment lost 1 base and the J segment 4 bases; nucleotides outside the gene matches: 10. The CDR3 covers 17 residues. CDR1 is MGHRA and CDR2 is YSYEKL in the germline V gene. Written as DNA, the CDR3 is TGCGCCAGCAGCCAAGCAGGGGGACACAAGGGATACAATGAGCAGTTCTTC. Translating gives CASSQAGGHKGYNEQFF.

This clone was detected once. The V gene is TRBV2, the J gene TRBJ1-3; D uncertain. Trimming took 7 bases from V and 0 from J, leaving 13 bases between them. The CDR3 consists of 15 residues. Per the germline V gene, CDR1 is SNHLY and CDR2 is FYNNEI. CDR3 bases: TGTGCCAGCATAGGCACATACTCCTCTGGAAACACCATATATTTT. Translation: CASIGTYSSGNTIYF.

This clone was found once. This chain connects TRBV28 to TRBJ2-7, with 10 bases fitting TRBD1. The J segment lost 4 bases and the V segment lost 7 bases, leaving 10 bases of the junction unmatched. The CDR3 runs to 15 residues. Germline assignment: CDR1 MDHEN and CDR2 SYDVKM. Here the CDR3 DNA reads TGTGCCAGCAACCGACCGGGACAGGGGTTTTACGAGCAGTACTTC. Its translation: CASNRPGQGFYEQYF.

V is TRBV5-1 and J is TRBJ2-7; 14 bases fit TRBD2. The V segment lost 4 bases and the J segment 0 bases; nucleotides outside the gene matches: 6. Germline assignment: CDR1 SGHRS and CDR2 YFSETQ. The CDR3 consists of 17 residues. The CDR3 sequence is CASSQGLAGVPSYEQYF. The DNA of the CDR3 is TGCGCCAGCAGCCAGGGACTAGCGGGAGTACCCTCCTACGAGCAGTACTTC.

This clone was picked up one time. The CDR3 reads CASRDRPSYNSPLHF. Written as DNA, the CDR3 is TGTGCCAGCAGGGACAGGCCCTCCTATAATTCACCCCTCCACTTT. The gene calls are TRBV2 and TRBJ1-6, with 7 positions matching TRBD1. Trimming took 6 bases from V and 0 from J; bases not matched to a gene: 2. The CDR3 length is 15 residues. Germline loops: CDR1 SNHLY, CDR2 FYNNEI.

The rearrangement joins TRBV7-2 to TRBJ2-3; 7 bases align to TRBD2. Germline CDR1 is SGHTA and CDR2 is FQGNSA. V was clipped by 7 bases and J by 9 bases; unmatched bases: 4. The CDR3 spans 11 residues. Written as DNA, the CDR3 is TGTGCCAGCAAGAAGCGGGACACGCAGTATTTT. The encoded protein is CASKKRDTQYF.

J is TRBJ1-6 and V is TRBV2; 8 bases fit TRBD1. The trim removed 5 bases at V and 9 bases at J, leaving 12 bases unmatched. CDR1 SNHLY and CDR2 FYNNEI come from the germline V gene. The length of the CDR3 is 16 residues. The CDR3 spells CASSPQGAGGVSPLHF. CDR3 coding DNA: TGTGCCAGCAGTCCTCAGGGGGCCGGTGGAGTTTCACCCCTCCACTTT. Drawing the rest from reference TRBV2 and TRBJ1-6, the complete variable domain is EPEVTQTPSHQVTQMGQEVILRCVPISNHLYFYWYRQILGQKVEFLVSFYNNEISEKSEIFDDQFSVERPDGSNFTLKIRSTKLEDSAMYFCASSPQGAGGVSPLHFGNGTRLTVT.

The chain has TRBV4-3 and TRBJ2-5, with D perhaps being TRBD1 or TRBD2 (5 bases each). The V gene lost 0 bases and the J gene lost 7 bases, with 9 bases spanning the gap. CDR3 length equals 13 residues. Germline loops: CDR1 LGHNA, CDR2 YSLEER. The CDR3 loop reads CASSQETGGTQYF. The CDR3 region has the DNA TGCGCCAGCAGCCAAGAGACTGGGGGGACCCAGTACTTC.

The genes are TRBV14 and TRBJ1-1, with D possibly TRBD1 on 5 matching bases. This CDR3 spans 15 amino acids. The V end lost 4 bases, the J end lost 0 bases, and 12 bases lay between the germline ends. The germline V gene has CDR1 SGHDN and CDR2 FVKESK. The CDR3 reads CASSPYGTMNTEAFF. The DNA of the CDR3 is TGTGCCAGCAGCCCCTACGGGACGATGAACACTGAAGCTTTCTTT.